This T cell receptor beta chain appears in the sequencing data of a study of OX40 agonist ivuxolimab in advanced cancers. For the wider study: The costimulatory receptor OX40 (CD134) was targeted by ivuxolimab, a fully human IgG2 agonistic monoclonal antibody. Intravenous ivuxolimab was administered to patients every 2 weeks at six dose levels: 0.01, 0.1, 0.3, 1.5, 3 and 10 mg/kg. Partial responses occurred in three dose-escalation patients: two with cutaneous melanoma and one with hepatocellular carcinoma. Peripheral TCRbeta sequencing was intended to test whether TCR sequence diversity was altered and clonal T-cell expansion was caused by ivuxolimab. A male proportion of roughly 80% and a mean age of around 60 years, ranging from about 20 to 85, were recorded for the dose-escalation cohort. The paper covers the monotherapy dose-escalation part of the phase I ivuxolimab trial, which included N ≈ 57 patients. Of the roughly 51 dose-escalation patients, hepatocellular carcinoma was present in about 20, melanoma in about 15, renal cell carcinoma in 9 and head and neck cancer in 9. Patients were allowed to have had prior anti-PD-1, anti-PD-L1 or anti-CTLA-4 therapy, and 30% to 40% of the dose-escalation patients had been treated with checkpoint inhibitors.

To sequence the TCRbeta CDR3 region, genomic DNA was isolated from the sorted cells. The immunoSEQ Assay was used for sequencing of TCRbeta CDR3 regions. The table was pulled from immuneACCESS by TCRdb, which kept in-frame rearrangements only. Such tables lose some clones; where checked, under half of the loss comes from unresolved V genes, and the rest has no known cause. This sample holds 25,000 to 30,000 clones; 79% were observed only once. The biggest ten clones account for 33% of the sample. The CDR3 covers 13 residues, taking in both the cysteine and the phenylalanine. CDR3 DNA only is kept here, 39 bases in frame from base 1. Trimming costs V 1 base and J 5 bases, and their ends lie 11 bases apart. In the germline V gene (reference sequence), CDR1 corresponds to GTSNPN and CDR2 to SVGIG. Findings and caveats that apply to the study as a whole: Low levels of normalized T-cell clonal expansion were also seen in some patients who did not respond. At doses of 0.1 to 3.0 mg/kg, clonal expansion of both CD4+ and CD8+ blood T cells was observed from baseline to week 6. In partial responders in the 0.1-3.0 mg/kg groups, normalized peripheral clonal expansion was found to be among the lowest, especially among CD8+ T cells. Antigen specificity was not determined for the clonally expanded peripheral T cells. After ivuxolimab, CD8+ T cells had more expanded clones than CD4+ T cells on average.

This clone was counted a single time. What this receptor recognizes is not known. No base-level quality is on record; no much larger clone is a single base apart. The trial excluded patients who had a history of autoimmune disease or were on systemic immunosuppression. Peripheral blood for TCR sequencing was collected from all dose cohorts at baseline, on cycle 4 day 1, and on cycle 7 day 1. The samples were drawn from a first-in-human, open-label, multicenter phase I dose-escalation trial of ivuxolimab. Adults with locally advanced or metastatic head and neck squamous cell, hepatocellular, melanoma or renal cell carcinoma were enrolled in the trial. Before TCR sequencing, CD4+ T cells and CD8+ T cells from peripheral blood were sorted into separate populations.

The specimen was CD4+ or CD8+ T cells sorted from blood, collected in a trial of the OX40 agonist ivuxolimab. The rearranged chain carries TRBV30 and TRBJ2-5; the D match is possibly TRBD1 or TRBD2, with 6 bases aligned in each. The sequence was collected from an adult with an advanced solid tumor such as melanoma, head and neck, liver or kidney cancer. The sequenced DNA: TGTGCCTGGAGTGAGGGGGGCTGGGAGACCCAGTACTTC. Translated, this is CAWSEGGWETQYF.